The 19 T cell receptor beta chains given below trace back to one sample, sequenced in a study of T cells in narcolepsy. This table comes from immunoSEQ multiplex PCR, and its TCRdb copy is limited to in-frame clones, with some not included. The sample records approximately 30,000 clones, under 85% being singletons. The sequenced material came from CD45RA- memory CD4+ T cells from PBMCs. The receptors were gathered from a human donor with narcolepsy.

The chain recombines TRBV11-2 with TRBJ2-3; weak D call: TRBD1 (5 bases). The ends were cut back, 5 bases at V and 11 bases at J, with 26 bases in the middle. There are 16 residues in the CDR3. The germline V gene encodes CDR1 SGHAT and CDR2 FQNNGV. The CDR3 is CASSDFLQGLQIEQYF. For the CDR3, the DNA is TGTGCCAGCAGCGACTTTCTCCAGGGCCTCCAGATCGAGCAGTATTTT.

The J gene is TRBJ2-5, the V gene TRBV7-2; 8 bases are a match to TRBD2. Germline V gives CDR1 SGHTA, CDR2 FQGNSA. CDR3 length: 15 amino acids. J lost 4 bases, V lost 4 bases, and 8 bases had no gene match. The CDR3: CASSWTGGVGETQYF. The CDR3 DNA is TGTGCCAGCAGCTGGACCGGGGGGGTGGGAGAGACCCAGTACTTC.

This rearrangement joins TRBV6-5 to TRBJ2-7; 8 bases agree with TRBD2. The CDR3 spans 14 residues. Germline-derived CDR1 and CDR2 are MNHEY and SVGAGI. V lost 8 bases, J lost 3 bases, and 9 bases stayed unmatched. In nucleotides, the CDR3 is TGTGCCAGCCTTCGGGGGGGAACGGGCTACGAGCAGTACTTC. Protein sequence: CASLRGGTGYEQYF.

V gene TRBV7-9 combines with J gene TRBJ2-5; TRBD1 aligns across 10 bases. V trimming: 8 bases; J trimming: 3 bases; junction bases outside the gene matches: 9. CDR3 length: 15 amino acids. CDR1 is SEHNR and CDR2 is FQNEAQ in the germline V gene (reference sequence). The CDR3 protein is CASGNPGQGKETQYF. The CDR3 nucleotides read TGTGCCAGCGGTAATCCGGGACAGGGGAAAGAGACCCAGTACTTC. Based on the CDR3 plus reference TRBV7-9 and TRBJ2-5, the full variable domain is DTGVSQNPRHKITKRGQNVTFRCDPISEHNRLYWYRQTLGQGPEFLTYFQNEAQLEKSRLLSDRFSAERPKGSFSTLEIQRTEQGDSAMYLCASGNPGQGKETQYFGPGTRLLVL.

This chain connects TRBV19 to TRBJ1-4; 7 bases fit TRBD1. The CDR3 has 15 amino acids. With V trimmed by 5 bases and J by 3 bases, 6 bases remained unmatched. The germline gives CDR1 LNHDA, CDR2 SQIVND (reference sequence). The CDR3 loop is CASSPTGAANEKLFF. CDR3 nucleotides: TGTGCCAGTAGTCCCACAGGGGCGGCTAATGAAAAACTGTTTTTT.

This CDR3 reads CASQRNSPDLNTEAFF. The CDR3 nucleotides are TGTGCCAGCCAGCGAAACAGTCCGGATCTGAACACTGAAGCTTTCTTT. The rearrangement uses TRBV19 and TRBJ1-1, with D unresolved. Trimming pared 9 bases from V and 0 bases from J, leaving 20 bases between. The CDR3 is 16 amino acids. The germline V gene encodes CDR1 LNHDA and CDR2 SQIVND (reference sequence).

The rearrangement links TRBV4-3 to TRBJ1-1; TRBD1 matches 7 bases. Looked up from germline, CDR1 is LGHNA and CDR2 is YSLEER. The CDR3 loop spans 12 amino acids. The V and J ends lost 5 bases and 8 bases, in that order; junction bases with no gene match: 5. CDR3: CASSFRTGEAFF. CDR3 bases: TGCGCCAGCAGCTTCCGGACAGGAGAAGCTTTCTTT.

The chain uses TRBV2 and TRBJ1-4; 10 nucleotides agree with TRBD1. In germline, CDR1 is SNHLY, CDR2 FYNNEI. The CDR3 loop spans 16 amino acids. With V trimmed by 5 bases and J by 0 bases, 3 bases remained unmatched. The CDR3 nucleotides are TGTGCCAGCAGTCCCGGGACAGGGGCAACTAATGAAAAACTGTTTTTT. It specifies CASSPGTGATNEKLFF.

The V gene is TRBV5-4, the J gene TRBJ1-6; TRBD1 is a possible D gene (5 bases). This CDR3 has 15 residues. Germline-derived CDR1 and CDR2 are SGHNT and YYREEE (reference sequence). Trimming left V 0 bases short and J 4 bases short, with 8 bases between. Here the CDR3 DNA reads TGTGCCAGCAGCTTGGAACGGGGGTATAATTCACCCCTCCACTTT. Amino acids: CASSLERGYNSPLHF.

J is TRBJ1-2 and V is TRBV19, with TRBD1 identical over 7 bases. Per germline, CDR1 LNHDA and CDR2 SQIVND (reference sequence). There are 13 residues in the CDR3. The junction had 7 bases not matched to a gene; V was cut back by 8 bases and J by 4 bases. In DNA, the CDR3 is TGTGCCAGTCGCCCGAGGGACAGCTATGGCTACACCTTC. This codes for CASRPRDSYGYTF.

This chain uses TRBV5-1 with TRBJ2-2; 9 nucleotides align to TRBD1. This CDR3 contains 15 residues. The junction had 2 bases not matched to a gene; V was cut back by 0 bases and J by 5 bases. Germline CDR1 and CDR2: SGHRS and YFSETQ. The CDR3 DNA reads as TGCGCCAGCAGCTTGGGGACAGGGGTTACCGGGGAGCTGTTTTTT. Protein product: CASSLGTGVTGELFF.

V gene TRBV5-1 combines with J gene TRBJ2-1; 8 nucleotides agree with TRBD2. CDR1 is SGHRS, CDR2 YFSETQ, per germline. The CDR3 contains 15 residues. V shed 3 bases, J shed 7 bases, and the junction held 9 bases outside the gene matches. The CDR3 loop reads CASSWMGTGGNEQFF. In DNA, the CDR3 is TGCGCCAGCAGCTGGATGGGAACGGGGGGGAATGAGCAGTTCTTC.

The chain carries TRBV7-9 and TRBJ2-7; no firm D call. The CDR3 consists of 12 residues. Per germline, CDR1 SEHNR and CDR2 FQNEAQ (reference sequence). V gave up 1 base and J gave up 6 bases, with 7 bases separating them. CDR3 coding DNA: TGTGCCAGCAGCTTAGACTCGGGCGAGCAGTACTTC. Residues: CASSLDSGEQYF.

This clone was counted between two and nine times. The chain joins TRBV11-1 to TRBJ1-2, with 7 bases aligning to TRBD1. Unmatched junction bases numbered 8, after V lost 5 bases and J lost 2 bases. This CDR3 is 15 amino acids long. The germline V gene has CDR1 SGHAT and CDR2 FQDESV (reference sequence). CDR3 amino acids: CASSQRQGGNYGYTF. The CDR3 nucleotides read TGTGCCAGCAGCCAAAGACAGGGAGGAAACTATGGCTACACCTTC.

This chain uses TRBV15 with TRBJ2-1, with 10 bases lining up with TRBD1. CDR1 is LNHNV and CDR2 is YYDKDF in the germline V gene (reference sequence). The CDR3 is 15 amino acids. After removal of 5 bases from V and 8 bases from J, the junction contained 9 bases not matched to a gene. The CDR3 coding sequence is TGTGCCACCAGCTTGGGACAGGGGAGTACAGATGAGCAGTTCTTC. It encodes CATSLGQGSTDEQFF.

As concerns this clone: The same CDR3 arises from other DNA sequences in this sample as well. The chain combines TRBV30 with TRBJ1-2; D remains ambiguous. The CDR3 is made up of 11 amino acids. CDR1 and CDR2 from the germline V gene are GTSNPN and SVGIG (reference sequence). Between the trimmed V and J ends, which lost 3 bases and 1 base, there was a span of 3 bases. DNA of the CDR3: TGTGCCTGGAGCCTTAACTATGGCTACACCTTC. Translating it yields CAWSLNYGYTF.

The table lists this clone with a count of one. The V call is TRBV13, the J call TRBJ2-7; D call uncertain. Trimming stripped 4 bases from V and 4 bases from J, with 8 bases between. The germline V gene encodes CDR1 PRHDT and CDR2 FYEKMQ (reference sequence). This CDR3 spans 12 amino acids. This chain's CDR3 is CASSSDRYEQYF. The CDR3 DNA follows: TGTGCCAGCAGCTCCGACCGGTACGAGCAGTACTTC.

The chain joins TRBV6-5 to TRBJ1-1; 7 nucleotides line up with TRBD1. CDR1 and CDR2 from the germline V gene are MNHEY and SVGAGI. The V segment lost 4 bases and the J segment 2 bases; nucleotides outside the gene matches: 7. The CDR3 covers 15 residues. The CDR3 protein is CASSSIRGANTEAFF. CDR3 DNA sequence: TGTGCCAGCAGTTCAATCAGGGGGGCAAACACTGAAGCTTTCTTT.

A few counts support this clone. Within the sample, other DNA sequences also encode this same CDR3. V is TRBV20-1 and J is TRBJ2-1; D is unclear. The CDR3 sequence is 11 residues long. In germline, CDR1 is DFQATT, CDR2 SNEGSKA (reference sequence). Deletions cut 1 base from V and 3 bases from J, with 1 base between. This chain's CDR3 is CSARGYNEQFF. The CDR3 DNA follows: TGCAGTGCTAGAGGCTACAATGAGCAGTTCTTC.